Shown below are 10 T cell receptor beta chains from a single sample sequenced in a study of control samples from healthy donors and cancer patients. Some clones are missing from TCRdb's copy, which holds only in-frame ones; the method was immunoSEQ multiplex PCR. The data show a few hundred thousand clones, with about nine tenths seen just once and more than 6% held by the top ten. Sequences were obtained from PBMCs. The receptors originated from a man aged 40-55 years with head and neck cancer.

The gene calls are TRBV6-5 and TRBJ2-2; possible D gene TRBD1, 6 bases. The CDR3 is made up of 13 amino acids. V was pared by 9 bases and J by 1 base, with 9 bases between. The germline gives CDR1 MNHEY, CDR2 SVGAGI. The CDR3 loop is CASPGQNTGELFF. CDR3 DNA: TGTGCCAGTCCGGGACAGAACACCGGGGAGCTGTTTTTT.

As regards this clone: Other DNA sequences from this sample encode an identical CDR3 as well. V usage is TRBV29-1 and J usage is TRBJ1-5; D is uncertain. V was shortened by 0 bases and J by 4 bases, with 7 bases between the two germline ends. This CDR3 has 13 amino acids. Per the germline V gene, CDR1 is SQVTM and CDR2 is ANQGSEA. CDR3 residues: CSVEDGGNQPQHF. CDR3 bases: TGCAGCGTTGAAGATGGCGGGAATCAGCCCCAGCATTTT.

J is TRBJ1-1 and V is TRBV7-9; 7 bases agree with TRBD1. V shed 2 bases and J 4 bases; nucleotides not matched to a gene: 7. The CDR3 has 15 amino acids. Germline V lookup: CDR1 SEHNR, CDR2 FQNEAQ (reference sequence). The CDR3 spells CASSLTPNRGTEAFF. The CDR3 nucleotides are TGTGCCAGCAGCTTAACCCCAAACAGGGGCACTGAAGCTTTCTTT.

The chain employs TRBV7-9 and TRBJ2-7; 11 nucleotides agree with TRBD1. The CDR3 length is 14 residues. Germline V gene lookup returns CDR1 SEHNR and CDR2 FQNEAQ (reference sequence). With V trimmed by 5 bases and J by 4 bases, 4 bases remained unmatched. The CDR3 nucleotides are TGTGCCAGCAGCCGGACAGGGGGCCCTTACGAGCAGTACTTC. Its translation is CASSRTGGPYEQYF.

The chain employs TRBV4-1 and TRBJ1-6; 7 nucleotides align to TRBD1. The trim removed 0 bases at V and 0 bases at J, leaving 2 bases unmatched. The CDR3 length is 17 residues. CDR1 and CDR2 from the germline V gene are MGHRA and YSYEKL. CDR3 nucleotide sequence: TGCGCCAGCAGCCAAGAGGGACAGAGCTCCTATAATTCACCCCTCCACTTT. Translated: CASSQEGQSSYNSPLHF.

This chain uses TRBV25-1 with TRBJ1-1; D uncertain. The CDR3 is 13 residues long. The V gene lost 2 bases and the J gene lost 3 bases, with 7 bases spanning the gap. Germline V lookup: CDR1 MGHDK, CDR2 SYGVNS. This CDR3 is CASSEGVHTEAFF. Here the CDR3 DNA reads TGTGCCAGCAGTGAAGGGGTCCACACTGAAGCTTTCTTT.

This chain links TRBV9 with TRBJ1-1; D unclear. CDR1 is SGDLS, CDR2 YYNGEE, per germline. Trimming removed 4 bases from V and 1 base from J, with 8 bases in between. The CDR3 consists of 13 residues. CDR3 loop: CASSPGPNTEAFF. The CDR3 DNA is TGTGCCAGCAGCCCCGGGCCGAACACTGAAGCTTTCTTT.

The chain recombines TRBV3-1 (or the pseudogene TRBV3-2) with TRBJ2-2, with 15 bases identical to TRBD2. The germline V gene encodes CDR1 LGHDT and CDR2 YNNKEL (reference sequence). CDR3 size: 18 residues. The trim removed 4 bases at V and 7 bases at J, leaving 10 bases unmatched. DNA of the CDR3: TGTGCCAGCAGCCCACCCGGACTAGCGGGAGGGCCCGGCGGGGAGCTGTTTTTT. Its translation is CASSPPGLAGGPGGELFF.

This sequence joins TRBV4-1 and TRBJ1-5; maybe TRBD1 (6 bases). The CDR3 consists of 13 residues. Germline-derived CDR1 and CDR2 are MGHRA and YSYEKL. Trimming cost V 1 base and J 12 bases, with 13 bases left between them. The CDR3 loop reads CASSQGWRDNQHF. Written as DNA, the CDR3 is TGCGCCAGCAGCCAAGGTTGGCGGGACAACCAGCATTTT.

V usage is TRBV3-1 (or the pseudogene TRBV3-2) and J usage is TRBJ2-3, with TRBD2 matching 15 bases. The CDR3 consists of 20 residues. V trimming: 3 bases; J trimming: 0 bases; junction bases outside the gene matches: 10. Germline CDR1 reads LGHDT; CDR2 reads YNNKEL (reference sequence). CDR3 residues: CASSHVGTSGGPYSTDTQYF. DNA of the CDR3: TGTGCCAGCAGCCACGTCGGGACTAGCGGGGGGCCGTATAGCACAGATACGCAGTATTTT.